This T cell receptor (beta chain) emerged from a study of blood T cell repertoires in COVID-19. Study context: The United States, Italy and Spain provided the acute and convalescent COVID-19 samples. The cDNA or gDNA used as material had been derived from T cells, B-cell-depleted T cells, or PBMCs.

V shed 3 bases, J shed 8 bases, and the junction held 11 bases outside the gene matches. This CDR3 is built from 16 residues. CDR1 SGHTA and CDR2 FQGNSA come from the germline V gene. Authors' data handling: Counts of nucleated cells, estimated from reference gene primer amplification, were obtained. The protocol was immunoSEQ multiplex PCR, while the TCRdb copy is restricted to in-frame clones and leaves out a portion. V and J calls and clone size are given by that table; D and trimming were obtained from the DNA. In the table there are about 670,000 clones, 80% to 90% of which are singletons. The TCR was taken from a woman under 30 with acute or convalescent COVID-19. The specimen was peripheral blood. The chain couples TRBV7-2 to TRBJ2-1; 9 nucleotides align to TRBD2. The CDR3 sequence: CASSFGGGGRSHEQFF. CDR3 coding DNA: TGTGCCAGCAGCTTCGGCGGGGGGGGGCGGTCCCATGAGCAGTTCTTC. The full variable domain, its missing parts supplied by reference TRBV7-2 and TRBJ2-1, is GAGVSQSPSNKVTEKGKDVELRCDPISGHTALYWYRQSLGQGLEFLIYFQGNSAPDKSGLPSDRFSAERTGGSVSTLTIQRTQQEDSAVYLCASSFGGGGRSHEQFFGPGTRLTVL.